Listed here are 17 T cell receptor beta chains from one sample, sequenced in a study of blood T cell repertoires in COVID-19. TCRdb keeps only in-frame clones here, not all; method: immunoSEQ multiplex PCR. The sample shows around 240,000 clones, about 82% of them seen only once. The material sequenced was PBMCs or T cells enriched from blood (not recorded which). These receptors came from a woman aged 45-59 years who had recovered from COVID-19.

This clone occurred once. The rearrangement joins TRBV28 to TRBJ2-7; 10 bases are a match to TRBD1. In germline, CDR1 is MDHEN, CDR2 SYDVKM. The CDR3 is 18 amino acids. V shed 5 bases and J 3 bases; nucleotides not matched to a gene: 16. CDR3 protein: CASSEKTPDRGQLYEQYF. The CDR3 region has the DNA TGTGCCAGCAGTGAAAAAACCCCCGACAGGGGGCAGCTCTACGAGCAGTACTTC.

The rearrangement uses TRBV14 and TRBJ1-1; TRBD1 matches at 10 bases. CDR3 size: 17 residues. Germline trimming cut 2 bases from V and 1 base from J; bases unmatched to any gene: 7. From germline, CDR1 is SGHDN and CDR2 FVKESK. The CDR3 loop is CASSQLRDRGTNTEAFF. The CDR3 nucleotides are TGTGCCAGCAGCCAACTCCGGGACAGGGGAACGAACACTGAAGCTTTCTTT. Drawing the rest from reference TRBV14 and TRBJ1-1, the complete variable domain is EAGVTQFPSHSVIEKGQTVTLRCDPISGHDNLYWYRRVMGKEIKFLLHFVKESKQDESGMPNNRFLAERTGGTYSTLKVQPAELEDSGVYFCASSQLRDRGTNTEAFFGQGTRLTVV.

The chain is built from TRBV4-1 and TRBJ2-7, with D unresolved. The CDR3 runs to 13 residues. Germline V lookup: CDR1 MGHRA, CDR2 YSYEKL. Trimming stripped 3 bases from V and 9 bases from J, with 15 bases between. The chain's CDR3 is CASSHLTIPGQYF. In DNA, the CDR3 is TGCGCCAGCAGCCACCTCACAATCCCTGGGCAGTACTTC.

The J gene is TRBJ2-3, the V gene TRBV12-5; TRBD2 matches 7 bases. Germline CDR1 LGHNT, CDR2 FRNRAP. V shed 1 base, J shed 6 bases, and the junction held 4 bases outside the gene matches. The CDR3 runs 14 residues. The chain's CDR3 is CASGLDGRSDTQYF. In DNA, the CDR3 is TGTGCTAGTGGTTTGGACGGGAGGAGCGATACGCAGTATTTT.

The chain combines TRBV6-5 with TRBJ1-2; tentative D call: TRBD1 (5 bases). Trimming shortened V by 4 bases and J by 2 bases, and 11 bases separated the two germline ends. CDR1 MNHEY and CDR2 SVGAGI come from the germline V gene. The CDR3 length is 14 residues. CDR3 sequence (DNA): TGTGCCAGCAGTTTAGGTCAGGGAAACTATGGCTACACCTTC. Translated, it gives CASSLGQGNYGYTF.

The chain combines TRBV2 with TRBJ2-3; tentative D call: TRBD2 (6 bases). CDR1 and CDR2 from the germline V gene are SNHLY and FYNNEI. Trimming removed 5 bases from V and 2 bases from J, with 20 bases in between. There are 17 residues in the CDR3. CDR3 DNA: TGTGCCAGCAGTTCCCTAGCGTACGCCGGGGACACAGATACGCAGTATTTT. Protein: CASSSLAYAGDTDTQYF. The full variable domain, in which reference TRBV2 and TRBJ2-3 provide the parts outside the CDR3, is EPEVTQTPSHQVTQMGQEVILRCVPISNHLYFYWYRQILGQKVEFLVSFYNNEISEKSEIFDDQFSVERPDGSNFTLKIRSTKLEDSAMYFCASSSLAYAGDTDTQYFGPGTRLTVL.

The chain couples TRBV6-5 to TRBJ1-1, with D unclear. The CDR3 runs 14 residues. CDR1 and CDR2 from the germline V gene are MNHEY and SVGAGI. V was pared by 4 bases and J by 4 bases, with 13 bases between. As DNA, the CDR3 is TGTGCCAGCAGTTTTCTCCCAACGGGCACTGAAGCTTTCTTT. It codes for CASSFLPTGTEAFF.

A word on this clone: At one of its ends the junction is not consistent with the germline gene, which may arise from a read error. This chain uses TRBV7-3 with TRBJ2-7; 7 bases align to TRBD1. Germline CDR1 and CDR2: SGHTA and FQGTGA. This CDR3 region has 13 residues. CDR3 DNA: TGTGCCAGCAGCATAACAGGGGACTACGAGCAGTACTTC. This codes for CASSITGDYEQYF.

The chain has TRBV18 and TRBJ2-7; no definite D call. The V and J ends lost 1 base and 0 bases respectively, with 4 bases between them. CDR1 and CDR2 from the germline V gene are KGHSH and LQKENI. The CDR3 loop spans 13 amino acids. CDR3 DNA sequence: TGTGCCAGCTCACCACTTAGCTCCTACGAGCAGTACTTC. Encoded protein: CASSPLSSYEQYF.

The V gene is TRBV5-8, the J gene TRBJ2-3; 9 bases line up with TRBD1. After removal of 3 bases from V and 4 bases from J, the junction contained 3 bases not matched to a gene. Germline V gene data show CDR1 as SGHTS and CDR2 as YDEGEE. This CDR3 contains 14 residues. CDR3 in amino acids: CASSSGTGPDTQYF. The DNA of the CDR3 is TGTGCCAGCAGCTCCGGGACAGGGCCAGATACGCAGTATTTT.

The rearrangement uses TRBV9 and TRBJ2-1; no firm D call. Trimming took off 0 bases at V and 8 bases at J, with 9 bases between the two ends. The CDR3 spans 13 residues. Looked up from germline, CDR1 is SGDLS and CDR2 is YYNGEE. The CDR3 here is CASSVARFDEQFF. In DNA, the CDR3 is TGTGCCAGCAGCGTAGCTCGGTTCGATGAGCAGTTCTTC.

The genes are TRBV6-2 or TRBV6-3 and TRBJ1-1; TRBD1 agrees at 7 bases. V lost 6 bases to trimming and J lost 10 bases; unmatched junction nucleotides: 8. The CDR3 is 12 residues long. The V gene's germline CDR1 is MNHEY and CDR2 SVGEGT. CDR3 DNA sequence: TGTGCCAGCAGCAACTCTCAGGGGGGAGCTTTCTTT. Protein product: CASSNSQGGAFF.

The chain combines TRBV5-4 with TRBJ2-5; weak D call: TRBD2 (6 bases). The germline gives CDR1 SGHNT, CDR2 YYREEE (reference sequence). The CDR3 sequence is 13 residues long. V was trimmed by 0 bases and J by 5 bases, leaving 8 bases between them. CDR3 amino acids: CASSLEGRETQYF. The CDR3, as DNA: TGTGCCAGCAGCTTGGAGGGGAGGGAGACCCAGTACTTC.

The chain uses TRBV2 and TRBJ1-4; perhaps TRBD1 as D (6 bases). The germline V and J ends were trimmed by 6 bases and 0 bases, with 11 bases remaining between them. The CDR3 has 15 amino acids. In germline, CDR1 is SNHLY, CDR2 FYNNEI. CDR3 in DNA: TGTGCCAGCAGAGAACAGGGCTCAACTAATGAAAAACTGTTTTTT. Its translation is CASREQGSTNEKLFF.

The chain has TRBV19 and TRBJ1-5; 8 positions match TRBD1. CDR1 and CDR2 from the germline V gene are LNHDA and SQIVND (reference sequence). Trimming removed 4 bases from V and 0 bases from J; junction bases left unmatched: 8. The CDR3 has 17 amino acids. The chain's CDR3 is CASSRGTGGYSNQPQHF. DNA for the CDR3: TGTGCCAGTAGTAGGGGGACAGGAGGGTATAGCAATCAGCCCCAGCATTTT. Together with reference TRBV19 and TRBJ1-5, the CDR3 gives the full variable domain: DGGITQSPKYLFRKEGQNVTLSCEQNLNHDAMYWYRQDPGQGLRLIYYSQIVNDFQKGDIAEGYSVSREKKESFPLTVTSAQKNPTAFYLCASSRGTGGYSNQPQHFGDGTRLSIL.

This clone has more than one count but fewer than ten. The sample contains more than one DNA sequence encoding this CDR3. The chain employs TRBV29-1 and TRBJ1-5; 7 nucleotides align to TRBD1. Germline CDR1 SQVTM, CDR2 ANQGSEA. The CDR3 is made up of 13 amino acids. V gave up 7 bases and J gave up 2 bases; unmatched junction bases: 5. In DNA, the CDR3 is TGCAGCGCTCTTACAGGGGGCAATCAGCCCCAGCATTTT. Its translation is CSALTGGNQPQHF.

This chain links TRBV12-3 or TRBV12-4 with TRBJ1-1, with D possibly TRBD1 on 5 matching bases. This CDR3 region has 13 residues. V gave up 7 bases and J gave up 7 bases, with 16 bases separating them. CDR3 protein: CASTQGWGSEAFF. DNA of the CDR3: TGTGCCAGCACCCAAGGATGGGGCAGTGAAGCTTTCTTT.